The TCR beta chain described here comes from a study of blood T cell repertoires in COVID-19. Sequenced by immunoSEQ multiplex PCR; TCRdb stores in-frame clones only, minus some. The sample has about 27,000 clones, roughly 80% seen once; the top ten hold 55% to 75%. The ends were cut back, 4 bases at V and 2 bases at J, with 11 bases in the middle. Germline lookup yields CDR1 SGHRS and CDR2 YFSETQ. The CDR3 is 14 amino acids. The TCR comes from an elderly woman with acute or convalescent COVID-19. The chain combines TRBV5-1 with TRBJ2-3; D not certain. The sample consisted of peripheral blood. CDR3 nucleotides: TGCGCCAGCAGCCCCCAGGTTTACACAGATACGCAGTATTTT. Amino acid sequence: CASSPQVYTDTQYF.